Sequencing of this T cell receptor (beta chain) was carried out in a study of tumor-infiltrating lymphocytes in primary liver carcinoma. For each extraction, RNA and DNA were obtained together from about 19-30 mg of unsorted bulk tissue. Reverse transcription of 500 ng total RNA with a constant-region primer produced TCR beta cDNA. Three nested multiplex PCR rounds, a slightly modified ARM-PCR method, built the TCR beta libraries. Running around 10 cycles apiece, the first two PCR rounds relied on TRBV1-TRBV30 forward primers together with a C-beta reverse primer. TCRdb re-called the multiplex PCR reads through MiXCR, storing one row per CDR3 protein. The sample has roughly 36,000 distinct CDR3 sequences, around 75% seen once. V gave up 2 bases and J gave up 8 bases, with 12 bases separating them. Germline-derived CDR1 and CDR2 are MNHEY and SVGEGT. This CDR3 contains 13 residues.

The sample was tumor-adjacent normal liver tissue. This sequence joins TRBV6-2 or TRBV6-3 and TRBJ1-2; D remains ambiguous. The receptor's source is a man in his forties or fifties with primary liver carcinoma and hepatitis B virus infection. The CDR3 protein is CASSYQPRAGYTF. The CDR3 DNA reads as TGTGCCAGCAGTTACCAGCCCCGGGCCGGCTACACCTTC.